One and the same sample provided the 13 T cell receptor beta chains below, sequenced in a study of molecular identifiers for immune sequencing clone quantification. TCRdb processed the PCR reads anew with MiXCR; each CDR3 protein has one entry. The sample records roughly 100,000 distinct CDR3 sequences, about a third being singletons. Source material: naive CD8+ T cells from blood, with Jurkat cell RNA spiked in. As for subset: FACS-sorted CD8+CD4-CCR7+CD45RA+ naive T cells. The receptor set was obtained from a human donor in good health. Some libraries in this study had Jurkat cell RNA spiked in.

This rearrangement joins TRBV9 to TRBJ2-7, with TRBD1 matching over 8 bases. Trimming took 4 bases from V and 11 from J; bases not matched to a gene: 20. The germline CDR1 and CDR2 sequences are SGDLS and YYNGEE. This CDR3 spans 16 amino acids. The CDR3 DNA is TGTGCCAGCAGCCCAAGTCCCCAGGGGGCTGCTCGGGTTGAGTACTTC. Protein sequence: CASSPSPQGAARVEYF.

This clonotype has just a few counts. The V call is TRBV19, the J call TRBJ2-7, with D tentatively TRBD1 (6 bases). CDR1 LNHDA and CDR2 SQIVND come from the germline V gene (reference sequence). With 5 bases removed from V and 2 bases from J, the gap between germline ends came to 16 bases. CDR3 length: 15 amino acids. The CDR3 loop reads CASSQAGTTTYEQYF. The CDR3 region has the DNA TGTGCCAGTAGTCAAGCCGGGACAACGACCTACGAGCAGTACTTC.

V and J are TRBV20-1 and TRBJ2-5; D may correspond to TRBD1 or TRBD2 (5 bases each). This CDR3 is 17 amino acids long. The germline CDR1 and CDR2 sequences are DFQATT and SNEGSKA (reference sequence). Trimming pared 6 bases from V and 5 bases from J, leaving 28 bases between. The CDR3 loop reads CSATRLGSGRSEETQYF. CDR3 bases: TGCAGTGCAACCCGCTTGGGGTCGGGGCGGTCAGAGGAGACCCAGTACTTC.

About this clonotype itself: At one end the junction does not follow the germline gene, possibly because of a read error. J is TRBJ2-1 and V is TRBV10-3; D gene ambiguous. The CDR3 contains 13 residues. Germline CDR1 is ENHRY and CDR2 is SYGVKD. The CDR3 coding sequence is TGTGCCATCAGTGAGTCGACCCTGTTTGAGCTGTTCTTC. The encoded protein is CAISESTLFELFF.

Points on this clonotype: It may be a read error: a sequence one base away is much more abundant. The chain employs TRBV7-6 and TRBJ2-3; 8 bases map to TRBD1. The CDR3 loop spans 17 amino acids. CDR1 SGHVS and CDR2 FNYEAQ come from the germline V gene. Written as DNA, the CDR3 is TGTACCAGCAGCACACGCCTCAAGGACAGGGCGACGGATACGCAGTATTTT. Protein product: CTSSTRLKDRATDTQYF.

V usage is TRBV12-3 or TRBV12-4 and J usage is TRBJ2-2; possibly TRBD2 for D (6 bases). This CDR3 region has 16 residues. The V end was cut by 1 base, the J end by 4 bases, with 13 bases between. The CDR3 here is CASSLVRSGLTGELFF. CDR3 DNA: TGTGCCAGCAGTTTAGTCCGTAGCGGCCTCACCGGGGAGCTGTTTTTT.

This clonotype was counted only a few times. This chain links TRBV6-2 or TRBV6-3 with TRBJ2-4, with 8 nucleotides matching TRBD1. The germline gives CDR1 MNHEY, CDR2 SVGEGT. V was pared by 6 bases and J by 9 bases, with 25 bases of the junction left unmatched. This CDR3 is 19 amino acids long. Here the CDR3 reads CASSPKNPGQVYPGFIQYF. The CDR3 bases are TGTGCCAGCAGCCCGAAAAACCCGGGACAGGTTTATCCTGGTTTCATTCAGTACTTC.

This clonotype came up a few times. V is TRBV28 and J is TRBJ2-7; 15 nucleotides agree with TRBD2. The CDR3 loop spans 16 amino acids. Germline lookup yields CDR1 MDHEN and CDR2 SYDVKM. V lost 6 bases, J lost 5 bases, and 8 bases stayed unmatched. In DNA form, the CDR3 reads TGTGCCAGCAGCCCGGGACTAGCGGGAGGTTACCACGAGCAGTACTTC. Encoded protein: CASSPGLAGGYHEQYF. The full variable domain, rest sourced from reference TRBV28 and TRBJ2-7, is DVKVTQSSRYLVKRTGEKVFLECVQDMDHENMFWYRQDPGLGLRLIYFSYDVKMKEKGDIPEGYSVSREKKERFSLILESASTNQTSMYLCASSPGLAGGYHEQYFGPGTRLTVT.

This clonotype came up a few times. The CDR3 nucleotides read TGTGCCAGCAGGGGAGATTTACAGGGGGCAGGGACCCAGTACTTC. Residues: CASRGDLQGAGTQYF. This sequence joins TRBV6-5 and TRBJ2-5, with 9 bases fitting TRBD1. Trimming took 6 bases from V and 7 from J; bases not matched to a gene: 12. This CDR3 contains 15 residues. The germline V gene has CDR1 MNHEY and CDR2 SVGAGI.

This clonotype was detected ten times or more. The V gene is TRBV4-1, the J gene TRBJ1-1; D is possibly TRBD1 (5 bases). Germline-derived CDR1 and CDR2 are MGHRA and YSYEKL. V lost 0 bases and J lost 7, with 6 bases in between. This CDR3 has 12 amino acids. The CDR3 is CASSQEGDEAFF. The CDR3 region has the DNA TGCGCCAGCAGCCAAGAGGGGGATGAAGCTTTCTTT.

Remarks on this clonotype: A read error may account for a junction end that differs from germline. The J gene is TRBJ2-3, the V gene TRBV7-2, with D possibly being TRBD1 (5 bases). The CDR3 contains 15 residues. Germline values: CDR1 SGHTA, CDR2 FQGNSA. The CDR3 DNA sequence: TGCGCCAGCAGCTTAGTACATGGGGCCGGAGATACGCAGTATTTT. Amino acids: CASSLVHGAGDTQYF.

With respect to this clonotype: The junction shows a germline mismatch at one end, possibly a read error. The V and J genes are TRBV29-1 and TRBJ2-7, with 7 nucleotides matching TRBD1. Germline loops: CDR1 SQVTM, CDR2 ANQGSEA. The CDR3 extends over 14 amino acids. The CDR3 nucleotides read TGCAGCGTTGGCCCGGACAGGTACCCCTGGGAGCAGCACTTC. This codes for CSVGPDRYPWEQHF.

Turning to this clonotype: A single base separates this from a much larger clone, so it may be a read error. The V gene is TRBV15, the J gene TRBJ2-5; D might be TRBD2 (5 bases). Germline V gene data show CDR1 as LNHNV and CDR2 as YYDKDF (reference sequence). CDR3 length equals 14 residues. In nucleotides, the CDR3 is TGTGCCACCCGCAGAGATCACGGGGAAGAGACCCAGTACTTC. Residues: CATRRDHGEETQYF.